One sample yielded the 31 T cell receptor beta chains listed below, sequenced in a study of T cells in Graves' hyperthyroidism and ophthalmopathy. Amplification targeted TCR beta CDR3 regions from RNA transcripts. HTBI primers were used for first-round RT-PCR of the TCR CDR3. TCRdb redid the calling of the multiplex PCR reads with MiXCR, one entry per CDR3 protein. This sample has approximately 480,000 distinct CDR3 sequences; roughly 20% occur once, and the top ten carry 26%. The specimen was blood. The receptors stem from a man aged 18 to 29 with Graves' hyperthyroidism.

This clonotype came up many times. The chain combines TRBV20-1 with TRBJ1-1; a weak D match, TRBD1 (5 bases). V was pared by 6 bases and J by 0 bases, with 17 bases between. This CDR3 region has 15 residues. Germline values: CDR1 DFQATT, CDR2 SNEGSKA (reference sequence). The CDR3 sequence: CSAPRSGTVNTEAFF. Here the CDR3 DNA reads TGCAGTGCCCCCCGGAGCGGGACGGTGAACACTGAAGCTTTCTTT.

Comments on this clonotype: The junction and the germline gene differ at one end; a read error may be behind it. The chain has TRBV27 and TRBJ1-2, with unresolved D. Germline CDR1 MNHEY, CDR2 SMNVEV (reference sequence). The CDR3 covers 13 residues. As DNA, the CDR3 is TGTGCCAGCAGTCTCGTGATTAACTATGGTTACACCTTC. Its translation is CASSLVINYGYTF.

This clonotype was detected many times. J is TRBJ2-7 and V is TRBV12-3 or TRBV12-4, with unresolved D. This CDR3 contains 12 residues. V was trimmed by 5 bases and J by 5 bases, leaving 10 bases between them. CDR3 nucleotides: TGTGCCAGCAGTGCGTCCCGGCACGAGCAGTACTTC. This codes for CASSASRHEQYF.

The table lists this clonotype with many counts. This chain connects TRBV2 to TRBJ2-4, with D maybe TRBD1 (5 bases). The germline V gene encodes CDR1 SNHLY and CDR2 FYNNEI. The V and J ends lost 11 bases and 9 bases respectively, with 14 bases between them. This CDR3 has 11 residues. CDR3 protein: CASPGQSIQYF. For the CDR3, the DNA is TGTGCCTCCCCAGGGCAGAGCATTCAGTACTTC.

This sequence joins TRBV6-1 and TRBJ1-2; 9 nucleotides match TRBD1. The CDR3 runs 14 residues. The junction had 7 bases not matched to a gene; V was cut back by 6 bases and J by 5 bases. Per the germline V gene, CDR1 is MNHNS and CDR2 is SASEGT. The CDR3 spells CASSRTGAFYGYTF. In DNA, the CDR3 is TGTGCCAGCAGCCGGACAGGGGCGTTTTATGGCTACACCTTC.

This clonotype was counted at least ten times. The chain joins TRBV2 to TRBJ1-1, with D hard to call. Germline V gene data show CDR1 as SNHLY and CDR2 as FYNNEI. The CDR3 is 12 amino acids. Trimming took off 7 bases at V and 10 bases at J, with 16 bases between the two ends. The CDR3 bases are TGTGCCAGCATCATGGACCCCCGCGGAGCTTTCTTT. This translates into CASIMDPRGAFF.

At least ten counts were recorded for this clonotype. The gene calls are TRBV28 and TRBJ1-2; D gene unclear. The CDR3 length is 15 residues. CDR1 and CDR2 from the germline V gene are MDHEN and SYDVKM. Trimming pared 6 bases from V and 7 bases from J, leaving 21 bases between. The CDR3 is CASSPTPLYPLGYTF. CDR3 bases: TGTGCCAGCAGCCCAACACCCCTTTATCCTCTTGGCTACACCTTC.

In its sample, this clonotype was seen many times. The rearrangement uses TRBV12-3 or TRBV12-4 and TRBJ1-1; TRBD1 aligns across 9 bases. The CDR3 runs to 14 residues. V lost 3 bases and J lost 4; bases outside the gene matches: 3. The CDR3 bases are TGTGCCAGCAGTTTGGGGACAGGGCCCACTGAAGCTTTCTTT. It encodes CASSLGTGPTEAFF.

This clonotype was counted a few times. The chain couples TRBV6-1 to TRBJ2-5, with D perhaps given as TRBD1 or TRBD2 (6 bases each). Germline V gene data show CDR1 as MNHNS and CDR2 as SASEGT. Trimming pared 8 bases from V and 2 bases from J, leaving 15 bases between. The CDR3 runs 14 residues. CDR3 sequence reads: CASQTGGTQETQYF. The CDR3 DNA reads as TGTGCCAGCCAAACCGGGGGCACACAAGAGACCCAGTACTTC.

This clonotype has a count of ten or more. The chain is built from TRBV6-5 and TRBJ1-1; the D is unclear. This CDR3 contains 13 residues. Deletions cut 2 bases from V and 1 base from J, with 5 bases between. Per germline, CDR1 MNHEY and CDR2 SVGAGI. CDR3 sequence: CASSYVANTEAFF. CDR3 bases: TGTGCCAGCAGTTACGTAGCGAACACTGAAGCTTTCTTT.

This clonotype was seen at least ten times. The rearrangement joins TRBV30 to TRBJ1-2, with 7 positions matching TRBD1. The CDR3 sequence is 15 residues long. The germline gives CDR1 GTSNPN, CDR2 SVGIG (reference sequence). V trimming: 1 base; J trimming: 2 bases; junction bases outside the gene matches: 7. The CDR3 reads CAWSAGTDNNYGYTF. CDR3 nucleotides: TGTGCCTGGAGTGCCGGGACAGACAACAACTATGGCTACACCTTC. Full variable domain (missing parts from reference TRBV30 and TRBJ1-2): SQTIHQWPATLVQPVGSPLSLECTVEGTSNPNLYWYRQAAGRGLQLLFYSVGIGQISSEVPQNLSASRPQDRQFILSSKKLLLSDSGFYLCAWSAGTDNNYGYTFGSGTRLTVV.

V is TRBV2 and J is TRBJ2-5; 12 bases match TRBD1. V lost 6 bases, J lost 4 bases, and 6 bases stayed unmatched. The germline V gene has CDR1 SNHLY and CDR2 FYNNEI. The CDR3 has 15 amino acids. This CDR3 reads CASREGQGAGETQYF. The CDR3 coding sequence is TGTGCCAGCAGGGAGGGACAGGGGGCTGGAGAGACCCAGTACTTC.

The table lists this clonotype with many counts. The V and J genes are TRBV28 and TRBJ1-3; 8 bases are shared with TRBD1. J gave up 1 base and V 2 bases, and 10 bases lay outside the gene matches. The CDR3 runs 18 residues. Germline V gene lookup returns CDR1 MDHEN and CDR2 SYDVKM. The DNA of the CDR3 is TGTGCCAGCAGTTTAGGTCCGGCAGGGGGCAGGTCTGGAAACACCATATATTTT. It codes for CASSLGPAGGRSGNTIYF.

This clonotype appeared a few times. Mismatch with germline at one junction end may stem from a read error. V gene TRBV12-3 or TRBV12-4 combines with J gene TRBJ2-2; TRBD1 or TRBD2 may be the D gene (5 bases each). The CDR3 extends over 15 amino acids. The CDR3 coding sequence is TGTGCCAGCAGAGACGGGACCGAGAACACCAGGGAGCTGTTTTTT. This codes for CASRDGTENTRELFF.

Details on this clonotype: A much larger clone lies a single base off, so this may be a read error. V and J are TRBV11-2 and TRBJ2-5, with D hard to call. This CDR3 comprises 12 residues. CDR1 and CDR2 from the germline V gene are SGHAT and FQNNGV. Trimming left V 5 bases short and J 4 bases short, with 8 bases between. CDR3 sequence reads: CASSLMPETQYF. CDR3 coding DNA: TGTGCCAGCAGCCTTATGCCAGAGACCCAGTACTTC.

There are many counts of this clonotype. The chain links TRBV28 to TRBJ1-1; D ambiguous. CDR1 and CDR2 (germline): MDHEN, SYDVKM. The CDR3 loop spans 16 amino acids. V shed 4 bases and J shed 1 base, with 16 bases lying between them. CDR3 nucleotide sequence: TGTGCCAGCAGTTCCGAAGTAATAAGCCAGAACACTGAAGCTTTCTTT. Residues: CASSSEVISQNTEAFF.

This clonotype showed up just a few times. A much larger clone differs by one base, so this may be a read error. This chain uses TRBV6-2 or TRBV6-3 with TRBJ1-2; the D is unclear. CDR1 and CDR2 (germline): MNHEY, SVGEGT. This CDR3 is built from 12 residues. This chain's CDR3 is CASSCSRDLEFF. In DNA form, the CDR3 reads TGTGCCAGCAGTTGCTCCCGAGACCTGGAGTTCTTC.

In its sample, this clonotype was seen many times. The CDR3 protein is CASRPWGALDGYTF. CDR3 nucleotide sequence: TGTGCCAGCAGACCGTGGGGGGCGCTGGATGGCTACACCTTC. This chain joins TRBV28 and TRBJ1-2; the D gene is possibly TRBD1 (6 bases). Between the trimmed V and J ends, which lost 6 bases and 6 bases, there was a span of 17 bases. CDR3 length equals 14 residues. Germline loops: CDR1 MDHEN, CDR2 SYDVKM.

This clonotype was counted ten times or more. This chain connects TRBV11-3 to TRBJ2-3; 9 bases align to TRBD1. V shed 5 bases, J shed 2 bases, and the junction held 5 bases outside the gene matches. Looked up from germline, CDR1 is SGHNT and CDR2 is YENEEA. The CDR3 extends over 15 amino acids. In DNA form, the CDR3 reads TGTGCCAGCAGCACGGGACAGGGACACACAGATACGCAGTATTTT. It yields the protein CASSTGQGHTDTQYF.

This clonotype was counted many times. This chain joins TRBV10-3 and TRBJ2-7; D possibly corresponds to TRBD1 (6 bases). The CDR3 has 14 residues. Deletions cut 8 bases from V and 2 bases from J, with 16 bases between. Germline V lookup: CDR1 ENHRY, CDR2 SYGVKD. The CDR3 region has the DNA TGTGCCATCGGAAACAGGGCTTCCACCTACGAGCAGTACTTC. It translates to CAIGNRASTYEQYF.

This clonotype was counted a few times. The chain links TRBV7-8 to TRBJ2-7, with 11 bases fitting TRBD2. The CDR3 has 17 amino acids. Trimming cost V 5 bases and J 0 bases; bases outside gene matches: 9. Germline V gene data show CDR1 as SGHVS and CDR2 as FQNEAQ. CDR3 in DNA: TGTGCCAGCAGCCCGTGGACTAGCGGGTTTAGCTCCTACGAGCAGTACTTC. It codes for CASSPWTSGFSSYEQYF.

This clonotype was counted many times. The V gene is TRBV28, the J gene TRBJ2-4; D is uncertain. The CDR3 has 11 residues. CDR1 MDHEN and CDR2 SYDVKM come from the germline V gene. Trimming removed 6 bases at V and 10 bases at J, with 10 bases between. DNA of the CDR3: TGTGCCAGCAGCCCCCGTGGGATTCAGTACTTC. Protein: CASSPRGIQYF.

This clonotype was seen repeatedly, ten times or more. This chain uses TRBV12-3 or TRBV12-4 with TRBJ1-1; D is perhaps TRBD1 (5 bases). V shed 0 bases and J shed 4 bases, with 15 bases lying between them. CDR3 size: 16 residues. This CDR3 reads CASSLAGGRRATEAFF. DNA of the CDR3: TGTGCCAGCAGTTTAGCGGGGGGGAGGAGGGCCACTGAAGCTTTCTTT.

This clonotype was observed at least ten times. Being one base from a much bigger clone, this may be a read error. The chain has TRBV28 and TRBJ2-7; 8 nucleotides match TRBD2. Germline loops: CDR1 MDHEN, CDR2 SYDVKM. The CDR3 is 14 amino acids. The CDR3 DNA is TGTGCCAGCACAGCGGGGGACCCAGTGTACGAGCAGCACTTC. It yields the protein CASTAGDPVYEQHF.

This clonotype was seen ten or more times. In DNA form, the CDR3 reads TGTGCCAGCAGTCCAGCGGGAACCTCCTACGAGCAGTACTTC. It is translated as CASSPAGTSYEQYF. This chain joins TRBV12-3 or TRBV12-4 and TRBJ2-7; TRBD2 matches 7 bases. CDR3 length equals 14 residues. With V trimmed by 5 bases and J by 0 bases, 4 bases remained unmatched.

This chain links TRBV3-1 with TRBJ1-5; D is possibly TRBD1 (5 bases). With 3 bases removed from V and 7 bases from J, the gap between germline ends came to 10 bases. The CDR3 has 13 residues. The V gene's germline CDR1 is LGHDT and CDR2 YNNKEL (reference sequence). The CDR3 is CASSHSGGQPQHF. As DNA, the CDR3 is TGTGCCAGCAGCCATAGTGGGGGACAGCCCCAGCATTTT.

In this sample, this clonotype turned up many times. The rearrangement uses TRBV6-1 and TRBJ2-5; 7 bases map to TRBD1. The CDR3 sequence is 12 residues long. The V and J ends lost 7 bases and 7 bases, in that order; junction bases with no gene match: 6. Germline V lookup: CDR1 MNHNS, CDR2 SASEGT. The CDR3 DNA follows: TGTGCCAGCAAATCGACAGGGCCGACCCAGTACTTC. Translating it yields CASKSTGPTQYF.

This clonotype has ten or more counts. The rearrangement joins TRBV28 to TRBJ1-1; D unclear. The V gene lost 7 bases and the J gene lost 3 bases, with 15 bases spanning the gap. CDR1 is MDHEN, CDR2 SYDVKM, per germline. The CDR3 runs 14 residues. The CDR3 protein is CASISAWEYTEAFF. For the CDR3, the DNA is TGTGCCAGCATTTCAGCATGGGAGTACACTGAAGCTTTCTTT.

Ten or more counts support this clonotype. In DNA form, the CDR3 reads TGTGCCAGCAGTGCGGTACAGGGGGCCTACGAGCAGTACTTC. Amino acids: CASSAVQGAYEQYF. V is TRBV2 and J is TRBJ2-7; TRBD1 matches 8 bases. After removal of 4 bases from V and 2 bases from J, the junction contained 4 bases not matched to a gene. From germline, CDR1 is SNHLY and CDR2 FYNNEI. CDR3 size: 14 residues.

This clonotype was seen repeatedly, ten times or more. V gene TRBV30 combines with J gene TRBJ1-5; D unresolved. This CDR3 contains 14 residues. Trimming cost V 1 base and J 0 bases, with 7 bases left between them. CDR1 and CDR2 (germline): GTSNPN, SVGIG (reference sequence). This chain's CDR3 is CAWSGFHSNQPQHF. DNA for the CDR3: TGTGCCTGGAGTGGATTTCATAGCAATCAGCCCCAGCATTTT.

This clonotype has a count of ten or more. The chain is built from TRBV19 and TRBJ1-5; the D is unclear. V dropped 8 bases and J dropped 9 bases, with 8 bases sitting between them. The CDR3 is 10 amino acids. Germline V gene lookup returns CDR1 LNHDA and CDR2 SQIVND (reference sequence). In DNA, the CDR3 is TGTGCCAGTGGGATATGGCCCCAGCATTTT. It codes for CASGIWPQHF.